This T cell receptor beta chain came from a study of blood T cells in healthy people across ages. Study findings and constraints: Compared with aged donors, long-lived donors showed fewer expanded clones, suggesting selection.

On this clonotype itself: Its antigen is still unknown.

A second PCR, run for about 7 to 11 cycles, used a sample-barcoded 5' primer plus a J-beta primer mix. TCRdb re-called the 5' RACE reads with MiXCR, one entry per CDR3 protein. The data contain around 600,000 distinct CDR3 sequences, around half of them singletons. Germline assignment: CDR1 SGHTA and CDR2 FQGNSA. V lost 2 bases to trimming and J lost 5 bases, with 22 bases between them. The CDR3 spans 18 residues. Total RNA extracted from each sample amounted to at least 6 micrograms. The clonotype was recovered from a man older than 75 in good health. Sequences were obtained from blood. The chain combines TRBV7-2 with TRBJ2-1; possibly TRBD2 for D (6 bases). CDR3 in amino acids: CASSLHPPGKRANNEQFF. The CDR3 coding sequence is TGTGCCAGCAGCTTACATCCCCCAGGGAAGCGGGCAAACAATGAGCAGTTCTTC.